The 29 T cell receptor beta chains reported below all come from one sample, sequenced in a study of siplizumab effects on memory and regulatory T cells (dated by TCRdb to 2018 to 2020). The method behind the library was the immunoSEQ multiplex PCR assay. TCRdb re-hosts the immuneACCESS table, in-frame sequences only. Its copies lack some clones; in the studies checked, an unresolved V gene accounts for under half of them, and the cause for the rest is not known. The sample table lists 97,000 or so clones, about 90% of them with a count of one. Together, the top ten hold around 1.1% of the sample. Sequenced: CD4+ T cells sorted from blood. Every receptor here comes from a human donor in good health.

The chain joins TRBV4-2 to TRBJ2-1, with a weak D call TRBD2 (6 bases). The CDR3 totals 17 residues. V was cut by 1 base and J by 0 bases, with 13 bases left in between. CDR1 and CDR2 (germline): LGHNA, YNFKEQ. The CDR3 bases are TGTGCCAGCAGCCAAGCGCTAGCGAGTGGCTCCTACAATGAGCAGTTCTTC. Protein product: CASSQALASGSYNEQFF.

The J gene is TRBJ2-7, the V gene TRBV30; possibly TRBD1 or TRBD2 for D (5 bases each). CDR1 is GTSNPN, CDR2 SVGIG, per germline (reference sequence). The CDR3 spans 13 residues. The V end was cut by 5 bases, the J end by 6 bases, with 17 bases between. In DNA form, the CDR3 reads TGTGCCTGGGGTTATGGGGAAGGGACCGAGCAGTACTTC. Translating it yields CAWGYGEGTEQYF.

This chain links TRBV5-1 with TRBJ2-1, with a weak D call TRBD2 (5 bases). The germline V gene has CDR1 SGHRS and CDR2 YFSETQ. CDR3 length: 14 residues. V was cut by 0 bases and J by 7 bases, with 11 bases left in between. CDR3 bases: TGCGCCAGCAGCTTGGGTAGCGCGATAAATGAGCAGTTCTTC. Translation: CASSLGSAINEQFF.

The rearrangement joins TRBV27 to TRBJ1-4, with a tentative D call TRBD1 (5 bases). This CDR3 has 15 residues. CDR1 and CDR2 from the germline V gene are MNHEY and SMNVEV (reference sequence). The V gene lost 2 bases and the J gene lost 4 bases, with 11 bases spanning the gap. Here the CDR3 DNA reads TGTGCCAGCAGTTTAGGGGGAGGCCGTAATGAAAAACTGTTTTTT. It codes for CASSLGGGRNEKLFF.

This clone has only one observation. The chain is built from TRBV5-1 and TRBJ2-4, with D maybe TRBD1 (6 bases). Germline V gives CDR1 SGHRS, CDR2 YFSETQ. The CDR3 is made up of 15 amino acids. Trimming shortened V by 0 bases and J by 3 bases, and 10 bases separated the two germline ends. This CDR3 is CASSLVAGVKNIQYF. CDR3 DNA sequence: TGCGCCAGCAGCTTGGTAGCAGGGGTCAAAAACATTCAGTACTTC. Looking up the rest from reference TRBV5-1 and TRBJ2-4 gives the full variable domain: KAGVTQTPRYLIKTRGQQVTLSCSPISGHRSVSWYQQTPGQGLQFLFEYFSETQRNKGNFPGRFSGRQFSNSRSEMNVSTLELGDSALYLCASSLVAGVKNIQYFGAGTRLSVL.

The chain couples TRBV10-2 to TRBJ1-3; D gene uncertain. CDR3 length equals 12 residues. Trimming took off 9 bases at V and 4 bases at J, with 10 bases between the two ends. Germline V gives CDR1 WSHSY, CDR2 SAAADI. In nucleotides, the CDR3 is TGCGCCAGTCGTACAAGAGGAAACACCATATATTTT. It codes for CASRTRGNTIYF.

The chain couples TRBV18 to TRBJ2-3; 11 nucleotides align to TRBD1. The CDR3 has 13 residues. Germline lookup yields CDR1 KGHSH and CDR2 LQKENI. J was trimmed by 14 bases and V by 2 bases; bases with no gene match: 6. The DNA of the CDR3 is TGTGCCAGCTCACCAGACGGACAGGGGGCCGCGTATTTT. Protein: CASSPDGQGAAYF.

The J gene is TRBJ2-4, the V gene TRBV18, with D unresolved. Germline V gives CDR1 KGHSH, CDR2 LQKENI. The CDR3 covers 11 residues. The V gene lost 2 bases and the J gene lost 9 bases, with 5 bases spanning the gap. CDR3 in amino acids: CASSPETIQYF. CDR3 coding DNA: TGTGCCAGCTCACCAGAGACCATTCAGTACTTC. Variable domain in full (rest from reference TRBV18 and TRBJ2-4): NAGVMQNPRHLVRRRGQEARLRCSPMKGHSHVYWYRQLPEEGLKFMVYLQKENIIDESGMPKERFSAEFPKEGPSILRIQQVVRGDSAAYFCASSPETIQYFGAGTRLSVL.

This chain joins TRBV7-3 and TRBJ2-1; D is perhaps TRBD1 or TRBD2 (5 bases each). CDR1 SGHTA and CDR2 FQGTGA come from the germline V gene. The V end lost 3 bases, the J end lost 9 bases, and 21 bases lay between the germline ends. The CDR3 is 16 residues long. The CDR3 loop reads CASSLNSGGARGEQFF. The CDR3 DNA reads TGTGCCAGCAGCTTGAATTCGGGTGGGGCCCGGGGTGAGCAGTTCTTC.

This clone is a singleton in its sample. The rearrangement joins TRBV27 to TRBJ2-3; 7 bases fit TRBD1. In germline, CDR1 is MNHEY, CDR2 SMNVEV (reference sequence). There are 16 residues in the CDR3. J lost 2 bases, V lost 6 bases, and 11 bases had no gene match. Written as DNA, the CDR3 is TGTGCCAGCAGCTCCTTCTCAGGGGGAGACACAGATACGCAGTATTTT. Translating it yields CASSSFSGGDTDTQYF.

The rearrangement links TRBV5-4 to TRBJ2-1; D is perhaps TRBD2 (5 bases). Trimming removed 0 bases from V and 6 bases from J, with 16 bases in between. Germline values: CDR1 SGHNT, CDR2 YYREEE (reference sequence). The CDR3 has 16 residues. DNA for the CDR3: TGTGCCAGCAGCTTGGAAGGGCCGCCGGCGGGCAATGAGCAGTTCTTC. It translates to CASSLEGPPAGNEQFF.

The rearrangement uses TRBV30 and TRBJ2-6; D is uncertain. Germline loops: CDR1 GTSNPN, CDR2 SVGIG (reference sequence). The CDR3 loop spans 15 amino acids. V lost 2 bases and J lost 0, with 8 bases in between. The CDR3 loop reads CAWSHALSGANVLTF. CDR3 DNA sequence: TGTGCCTGGAGTCATGCCCTCTCTGGGGCCAACGTCCTGACTTTC. The variable domain in full, completed from reference TRBV30 and TRBJ2-6, reads SQTIHQWPATLVQPVGSPLSLECTVEGTSNPNLYWYRQAAGRGLQLLFYSVGIGQISSEVPQNLSASRPQDRQFILSSKKLLLSDSGFYLCAWSHALSGANVLTFGAGSRLTVL.

The chain carries TRBV7-2 and TRBJ2-1, with D unresolved. The CDR3 covers 10 residues. Looked up from germline, CDR1 is SGHTA and CDR2 is FQGNSA. V shed 2 bases and J shed 8 bases, with 1 base lying between them. As DNA, the CDR3 is TGTGCCAGCAGCTTACATGAGCAGTTCTTC. Protein: CASSLHEQFF.

The V call is TRBV11-3, the J call TRBJ2-3; 8 positions agree with TRBD1. The CDR3 runs to 16 residues. Germline V CDR1 and CDR2: SGHNT, YENEEA. V lost 0 bases and J lost 1; bases outside the gene matches: 3. The CDR3 spells CASSLDGGQGTDTQYF. DNA of the CDR3: TGTGCCAGCAGCTTAGATGGGGGACAGGGCACAGATACGCAGTATTTT.

The chain employs TRBV6-1 and TRBJ1-4, with 8 positions matching TRBD1. In germline, CDR1 is MNHNS, CDR2 SASEGT. The CDR3 length is 15 residues. With 8 bases clipped from V and 3 bases from J, the junction kept 8 bases outside the gene matches. The CDR3 loop reads CASRDRKRANEKLFF. CDR3 nucleotides: TGTGCCAGCCGGGACAGGAAGCGGGCTAATGAAAAACTGTTTTTT.

This sequence joins TRBV7-9 and TRBJ2-3, with unresolved D. Germline V gene lookup returns CDR1 SEHNR and CDR2 FQNEAQ (reference sequence). This CDR3 region has 13 residues. V was pared by 1 base and J by 0 bases, with 2 bases between. This chain's CDR3 is CASSLGSTDTQYF. The CDR3 nucleotides are TGTGCCAGCAGCTTAGGCAGCACAGATACGCAGTATTTT.

The chain carries TRBV6-5 and TRBJ2-7; D may correspond to TRBD1 or TRBD2 (5 bases each). Germline V CDR1 and CDR2: MNHEY, SVGAGI. There are 15 residues in the CDR3. Trimming removed 2 bases from V and 0 bases from J, with 11 bases in between. CDR3 loop: CASSYQWGSSYEQYF. CDR3 coding DNA: TGTGCCAGCAGTTACCAATGGGGGAGCTCCTACGAGCAGTACTTC.

The chain is built from TRBV6-5 and TRBJ2-2; possible D gene TRBD2, 5 bases. The CDR3 runs 15 residues. Trimming stripped 11 bases from V and 6 bases from J, with 22 bases between. Germline values: CDR1 MNHEY, CDR2 SVGAGI. The CDR3 loop reads CAARRASFGPGELFF. The CDR3 DNA follows: TGTGCCGCCCGACGGGCTAGCTTCGGTCCCGGGGAGCTGTTTTTT.

The chain uses TRBV28 and TRBJ2-5, with TRBD1 matching over 7 bases. CDR1 and CDR2 from the germline V gene are MDHEN and SYDVKM. The CDR3 runs 15 residues. Germline trimming cut 4 bases from V and 2 bases from J; bases unmatched to any gene: 7. Written as DNA, the CDR3 is TGTGCCAGCAGTTCCCCGGGACAGCTGCAAGAGACCCAGTACTTC. It yields the protein CASSSPGQLQETQYF.

This chain joins TRBV7-2 and TRBJ2-5; D uncertain. V lost 4 bases, J lost 5 bases, and 8 bases lay in between. There are 12 residues in the CDR3. Germline V gene sequence: CDR1 SGHTA, CDR2 FQGNSA. Here the CDR3 reads CASSSLGETQYF. In DNA form, the CDR3 reads TGTGCCAGCAGCTCCTTGGGGGAGACCCAGTACTTC.

The chain recombines TRBV19 with TRBJ2-4; D is possibly TRBD1 or TRBD2 (5 bases each). The CDR3 sequence is 14 residues long. Germline loops: CDR1 LNHDA, CDR2 SQIVND (reference sequence). Trimming stripped 6 bases from V and 2 bases from J, with 11 bases between. As DNA, the CDR3 is TGTGCCAGTAGGAGGGACGAGACCAAAAACATTCAGTACTTC. The encoded protein is CASRRDETKNIQYF.

This clone was recorded once. J is TRBJ2-3 and V is TRBV5-1; TRBD2 matches 10 bases. Germline V gene sequence: CDR1 SGHRS, CDR2 YFSETQ. V shed 7 bases, J shed 4 bases, and the junction held 6 bases outside the gene matches. The CDR3 runs to 14 residues. This CDR3 is CASRLAGLADTQYF. As DNA, the CDR3 is TGCGCCAGCCGACTAGCGGGTCTGGCAGATACGCAGTATTTT. Filled out from reference TRBV5-1 and TRBJ2-3, the complete variable domain reads KAGVTQTPRYLIKTRGQQVTLSCSPISGHRSVSWYQQTPGQGLQFLFEYFSETQRNKGNFPGRFSGRQFSNSRSEMNVSTLELGDSALYLCASRLAGLADTQYFGPGTRLTVL.

The V and J genes are TRBV28 and TRBJ1-2; possibly TRBD1 for D (5 bases). Trimming took off 4 bases at V and 7 bases at J, with 34 bases between the two ends. The CDR3 consists of 20 residues. The germline V gene encodes CDR1 MDHEN and CDR2 SYDVKM. In nucleotides, the CDR3 is TGTGCCAGCAGTTCCCGATACCCACGAAGTAGGGGCGCGTTCGTGGGTGGCTACACCTTC. Its translation is CASSSRYPRSRGAFVGGYTF.

V usage is TRBV14 and J usage is TRBJ2-5, with D tentatively TRBD2 (5 bases). Deletions cut 0 bases from V and 3 bases from J, with 8 bases between. Germline V gene sequence: CDR1 SGHDN, CDR2 FVKESK. The CDR3 has 14 residues. The CDR3 is CASSQDEGEETQYF. As DNA, the CDR3 is TGTGCCAGCAGCCAAGACGAGGGCGAAGAGACCCAGTACTTC.

The V gene is TRBV10-1, the J gene TRBJ1-5; D is unclear. Germline V gives CDR1 WNHNN, CDR2 SYGVQD (reference sequence). Trimming removed 6 bases at V and 6 bases at J, with 12 bases between. The CDR3 runs 13 residues. This CDR3 is CASSPDISQPQHF. The CDR3 region has the DNA TGCGCCAGCAGCCCCGACATAAGTCAGCCCCAGCATTTT.

The chain is built from TRBV28 and TRBJ1-2; D call uncertain. Trimming took 1 base from V and 6 from J, leaving 9 bases between them. CDR3 length: 13 amino acids. The germline CDR1 and CDR2 sequences are MDHEN and SYDVKM. The CDR3 DNA reads TGTGCCAGCAGTTTATCGGGCGAAGATGGCTACACCTTC. Protein: CASSLSGEDGYTF.

Remarks on this clone: One junction end disagrees with the germline gene, perhaps due to a read error. DNA of the CDR3: TGTGCCAGCAGTCCCACTAGCGGGAGCTTCCTCTTC. It is translated as CASSPTSGSFLF. The rearrangement links TRBV6-6 to TRBJ2-1, with TRBD2 matching over 11 bases. This CDR3 has 12 amino acids. Germline V gene sequence: CDR1 MNHNY, CDR2 SVGAGI (reference sequence).

This sequence joins TRBV28 and TRBJ2-3; D uncertain. The V end was cut by 3 bases, the J end by 4 bases, with 11 bases between. From germline, CDR1 is MDHEN and CDR2 SYDVKM. The CDR3 has 14 residues. DNA for the CDR3: TGTGCCAGCAGTTTTACGTTGGTGGCAGATACGCAGTATTTT. Residues: CASSFTLVADTQYF.

The chain has TRBV5-4 and TRBJ1-4, with D tentatively TRBD1 (6 bases). Germline V CDR1 and CDR2: SGHNT, YYREEE (reference sequence). Trimming removed 4 bases at V and 4 bases at J, with 17 bases between. This CDR3 has 16 amino acids. CDR3 loop: CASSRGRGGFNEKLFF. CDR3 nucleotides: TGTGCCAGCAGCAGAGGGAGGGGGGGTTTTAATGAAAAACTGTTTTTT.